This is a list of T cell receptor beta chains from one sample in a study of cytomegalovirus exposure and HLA in healthy donors. Profiled with immunoSEQ multiplex PCR; TCRdb holds only in-frame clones, not every one. The data show over 150,000 clones, around 83% seen once. Source material: PBMCs. These receptor sequences come from a woman aged 25 to 39 in good health and CMV-seropositive. CDR3s include the opening cysteine and the closing phenylalanine or tryptophan. Each record gives: D gene, clone size, V gene, J gene, CDR3 DNA, CDR3 protein. A D gene is named only where the DNA matches it firmly. Not all rows give a size; the values are once, few, many and, for expanded clones, a class.

D gene: .
clone size: .
V gene: TRBV7-6
J gene: TRBJ2-3
CDR3 DNA: TGTGCCAGCAGCTCGCGGGACACAGATACGCAGTATTTT
CDR3 protein: CASSSRDTDTQYF

D gene: TRBD2
clone size: once
V gene: TRBV2
J gene: TRBJ2-3
CDR3 DNA: TGTGCCAGCAGTGAAGGGGCGGGAGGTCTCATAGATACGCAGTATTTT
CDR3 protein: CASSEGAGGLIDTQYF

D gene: .
clone size: .
V gene: TRBV25-1
J gene: TRBJ1-5
CDR3 DNA: TGTGCCAGCAGTGAATCTGACCCCGACACATATAGCAATCAGCCCCAGCATTTT
CDR3 protein: CASSESDPDTYSNQPQHF

D gene: TRBD1
clone size: .
V gene: TRBV29-1
J gene: TRBJ1-1
CDR3 DNA: TGCAGCGTCGCCGGACAGGGACTGACTGAAGCTTTCTTT
CDR3 protein: CSVAGQGLTEAFF

D gene: .
clone size: .
V gene: TRBV10-3
J gene: TRBJ2-3
CDR3 DNA: TGTGCCATCAGTGAGTCGAGGAGGGGCACAGATACGCAGTATTTT
CDR3 protein: CAISESRRGTDTQYF

D gene: TRBD1
clone size: .
V gene: TRBV27
J gene: TRBJ2-7
CDR3 DNA: TGTGCCAGCAGAAACACAGGGGGCTATGAGGAGCAGTACTTC
CDR3 protein: CASRNTGGYEEQYF

D gene: .
clone size: .
V gene: TRBV2
J gene: TRBJ1-3
CDR3 DNA: TGTGCCAGCAGTTCCACTTCTGGAGGCTCCATATATTTT
CDR3 protein: CASSSTSGGSIYF

D gene: TRBD2
clone size: .
V gene: TRBV6-5
J gene: TRBJ2-1
CDR3 DNA: TGTGCCAGCAGTCGCATAGCGGGAATCTACAATGAGCAGTTCTTC
CDR3 protein: CASSRIAGIYNEQFF

D gene: .
clone size: .
V gene: TRBV11-2
J gene: TRBJ1-1
CDR3 DNA: TGTGCCAGCAGCTTAGCACGAGGCATTGATACTGAAGCTTTCTTT
CDR3 protein: CASSLARGIDTEAFF

D gene: TRBD2
clone size: .
V gene: TRBV28
J gene: TRBJ2-7
CDR3 DNA: TGTGCCAGCAGAACCGGGACTAGCTACGAGCAGTACTTC
CDR3 protein: CASRTGTSYEQYF

D gene: .
clone size: .
V gene: TRBV2
J gene: TRBJ2-7
CDR3 DNA: TGTGCGGGAGGCAGGGAGGATGGGGGAGGCTCCTACGAGCAGTACTTC
CDR3 protein: CAGGREDGGGSYEQYF

D gene: .
clone size: .
V gene: TRBV5-5
J gene: TRBJ1-5
CDR3 DNA: TGTGCCAGCAGCCCCTCCACAAATCAGCCCCAGCATTTT
CDR3 protein: CASSPSTNQPQHF

D gene: TRBD1
clone size: .
V gene: TRBV9
J gene: TRBJ2-5
CDR3 DNA: TGTGCCAGCAGCGTAGGGGCAGGGGGCAGTGAGACCCAGTACTTC
CDR3 protein: CASSVGAGGSETQYF

D gene: TRBD1
clone size: .
V gene: TRBV30
J gene: TRBJ1-1
CDR3 DNA: TGTGCCTACAGGGGGCTTATCACTGAAGCTTTCTTT
CDR3 protein: CAYRGLITEAFF

D gene: TRBD1
clone size: few
V gene: TRBV5-4
J gene: TRBJ1-2
CDR3 DNA: TGTGCCAGCAGTTCCGTAGACAGGGACGGCTACACCTTC
CDR3 protein: CASSSVDRDGYTF

D gene: TRBD2
clone size: .
V gene: TRBV4-1
J gene: TRBJ2-7
CDR3 DNA: TGCGCCAGCAGCCAGTCGACTAGCGGGACCCCATACGAGCAGTACTTC
CDR3 protein: CASSQSTSGTPYEQYF

D gene: .
clone size: .
V gene: TRBV5-1
J gene: TRBJ2-2
CDR3 DNA: TGCGCCAGCAGCTCCTACCCGGGGGGCAACACCGGGGAGCTGTTTTTT
CDR3 protein: CASSSYPGGNTGELFF